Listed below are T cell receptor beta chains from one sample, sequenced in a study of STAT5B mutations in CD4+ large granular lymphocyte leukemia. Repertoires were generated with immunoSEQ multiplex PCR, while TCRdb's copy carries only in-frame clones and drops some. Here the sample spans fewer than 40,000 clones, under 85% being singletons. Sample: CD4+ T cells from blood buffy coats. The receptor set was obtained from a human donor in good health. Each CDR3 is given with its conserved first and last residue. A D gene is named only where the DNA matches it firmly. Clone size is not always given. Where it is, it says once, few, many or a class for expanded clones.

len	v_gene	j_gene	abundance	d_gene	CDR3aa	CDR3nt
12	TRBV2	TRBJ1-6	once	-	CASTGGFSPLHF	TGTGCCAGCACTGGGGGTTTTTCACCCCTCCACTTT
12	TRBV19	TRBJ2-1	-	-	CASSTSYNEQFF	TGTGCCAGTAGTACGTCCTACAATGAGCAGTTCTTC
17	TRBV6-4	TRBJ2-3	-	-	CASSDSKQEGYTDTQYF	TGTGCCAGCAGTGACTCGAAACAGGAGGGATACACAGATACGCAGTATTTT
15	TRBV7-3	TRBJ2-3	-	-	CASSLTGGSTDTQYF	TGTGCCAGCAGCTTAACGGGCGGTAGCACAGATACGCAGTATTTT
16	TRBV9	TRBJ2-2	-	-	CASSVGLAFDTGELFF	TGTGCCAGCAGCGTAGGTCTAGCATTCGACACCGGGGAGCTGTTTTTT
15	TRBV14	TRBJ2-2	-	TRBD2	CASSMGLAGSGELFF	TGTGCCAGCAGCATGGGACTAGCGGGATCCGGGGAGCTGTTTTTT
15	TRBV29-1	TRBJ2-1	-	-	CSVEGLGQRYNEQFF	TGCAGCGTTGAAGGCCTGGGGCAGAGGTACAATGAGCAGTTCTTC
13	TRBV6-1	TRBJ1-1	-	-	CASSTPSNTEAFF	TGTGCCAGTAGCACACCGTCCAACACTGAAGCTTTCTTT
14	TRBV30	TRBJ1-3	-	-	CAWSPGNYGNTIYF	TGTGCCTGGAGTCCAGGGAATTACGGAAACACCATATATTTT
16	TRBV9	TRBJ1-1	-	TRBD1	CASSENVLRGSAEAFF	TGTGCCAGCAGCGAAAACGTACTCAGGGGGAGCGCTGAAGCTTTCTTT
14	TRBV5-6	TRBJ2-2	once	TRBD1	CASSWTGRTGELFF	TGTGCCAGCAGCTGGACAGGGCGCACCGGGGAGCTGTTTTTT
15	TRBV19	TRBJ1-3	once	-	CASHHRSTSGNTIYF	TGTGCCAGTCACCACCGGTCGACCTCTGGAAACACCATATATTTT
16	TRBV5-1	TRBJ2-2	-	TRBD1	CASSQGTGIDTGELFF	TGCGCCAGCAGCCAGGGGACAGGGATCGACACCGGGGAGCTGTTTTTT
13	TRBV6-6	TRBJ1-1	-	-	CASSQGLNTEAFF	TGTGCCAGCAGCCAGGGATTGAACACTGAAGCTTTCTTT
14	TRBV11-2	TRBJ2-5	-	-	CASSFQGGEETQYF	TGTGCCAGCAGCTTTCAGGGTGGGGAGGAGACCCAGTACTTC
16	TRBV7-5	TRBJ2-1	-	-	CARSCDRDWSYNEQFF	TGTGCCAGAAGCTGTGACCGGGACTGGTCCTACAATGAGCAGTTCTTC
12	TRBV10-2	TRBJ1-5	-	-	CASSVGITAQHF	TGCGCCAGCAGTGTGGGGATAACGGCCCAGCATTTT
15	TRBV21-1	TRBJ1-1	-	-	CASSSGLFSNTEAFF	TGTGCCAGCAGCAGCGGACTGTTTTCGAACACTGAAGCTTTCTTT
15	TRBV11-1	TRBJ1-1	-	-	CASSLPTAGWGEAFF	TGTGCCAGCAGCTTACCGACAGCGGGCTGGGGTGAAGCTTTCTTT
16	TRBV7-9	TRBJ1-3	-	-	CASSSQEMYSGNTIYF	TGTGCCAGCAGCTCACAGGAGATGTACTCTGGAAACACCATATATTTT
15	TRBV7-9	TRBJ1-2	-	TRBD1	CASSLGQGANYGYTF	TGTGCCAGCAGCTTAGGACAGGGGGCTAACTATGGCTACACCTTC
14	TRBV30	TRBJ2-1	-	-	CAWTGDGSYNEQFF	TGTGCCTGGACGGGGGACGGCTCCTACAATGAGCAGTTCTTC
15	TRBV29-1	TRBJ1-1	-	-	CSVEDQWGAGTEAFF	TGCAGCGTTGAAGATCAATGGGGGGCAGGTACTGAAGCTTTCTTT
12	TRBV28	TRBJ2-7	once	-	CASSRGTYEQYF	TGTGCCAGCTCCCGCGGCACCTACGAGCAGTACTTC
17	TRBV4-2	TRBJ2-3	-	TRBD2	CASRIGLAGALTDTQYF	TGTGCCAGCAGGATCGGACTAGCGGGAGCTCTTACAGATACGCAGTATTTT
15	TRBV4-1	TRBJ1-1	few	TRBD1	CASSQSDRGWLKAFF	TGCGCCAGCAGCCAATCGGACAGGGGATGGTTGAAAGCTTTCTTT
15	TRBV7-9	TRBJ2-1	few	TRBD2	CASSLGTSAYNEQFF	TGTGCCAGCAGCTTAGGGACTAGCGCATACAATGAGCAGTTCTTC
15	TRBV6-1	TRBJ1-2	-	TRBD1	CATKRDSTTNYGYTF	TGTGCCACCAAACGGGACAGTACTACTAACTATGGCTACACCTTC
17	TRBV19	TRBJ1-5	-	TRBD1	CASSWTGVAYSNQPQHF	TGTGCCAGTAGCTGGACAGGGGTGGCGTATAGCAATCAGCCCCAGCATTTT